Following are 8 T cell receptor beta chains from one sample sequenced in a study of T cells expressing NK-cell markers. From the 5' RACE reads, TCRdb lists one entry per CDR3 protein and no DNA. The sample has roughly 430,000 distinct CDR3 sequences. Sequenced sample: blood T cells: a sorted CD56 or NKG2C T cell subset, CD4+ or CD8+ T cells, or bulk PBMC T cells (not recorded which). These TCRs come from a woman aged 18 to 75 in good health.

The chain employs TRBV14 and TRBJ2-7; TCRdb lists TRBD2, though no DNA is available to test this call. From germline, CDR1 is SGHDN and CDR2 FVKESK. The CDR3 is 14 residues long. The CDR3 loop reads CASSQFGTADEQYF.

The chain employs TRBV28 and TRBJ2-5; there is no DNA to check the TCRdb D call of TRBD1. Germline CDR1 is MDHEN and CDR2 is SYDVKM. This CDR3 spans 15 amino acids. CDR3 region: CASSRGSGGRETQYF.

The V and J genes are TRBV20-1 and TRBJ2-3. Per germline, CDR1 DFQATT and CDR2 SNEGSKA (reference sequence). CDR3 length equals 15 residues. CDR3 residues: CSASDVQGRKDTQYF.

CDR3 sequence reads: CASSSNWGGGTEAFF. The rearrangement links TRBV4-3 to TRBJ1-1. CDR3 length equals 15 residues. CDR1 is LGHNA, CDR2 YSLEER, per germline.

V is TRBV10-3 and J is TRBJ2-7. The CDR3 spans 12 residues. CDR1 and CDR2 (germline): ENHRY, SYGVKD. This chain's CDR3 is CAIREVPYEQYF.

The CDR3 sequence is CASSPARREDEQYF. The chain employs TRBV18 and TRBJ2-7; TCRdb reports TRBD2, a call that lacks DNA to check it against. Germline CDR1 KGHSH, CDR2 LQKENI. The CDR3 sequence is 14 residues long.

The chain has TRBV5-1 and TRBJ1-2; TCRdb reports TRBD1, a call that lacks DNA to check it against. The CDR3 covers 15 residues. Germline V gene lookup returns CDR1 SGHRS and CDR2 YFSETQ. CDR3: CASSLDGRGNYGYTF.

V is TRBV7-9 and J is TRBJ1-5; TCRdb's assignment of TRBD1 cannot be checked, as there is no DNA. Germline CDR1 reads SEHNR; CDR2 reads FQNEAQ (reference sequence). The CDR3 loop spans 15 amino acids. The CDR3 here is CASSRGGWGNQPQHF.